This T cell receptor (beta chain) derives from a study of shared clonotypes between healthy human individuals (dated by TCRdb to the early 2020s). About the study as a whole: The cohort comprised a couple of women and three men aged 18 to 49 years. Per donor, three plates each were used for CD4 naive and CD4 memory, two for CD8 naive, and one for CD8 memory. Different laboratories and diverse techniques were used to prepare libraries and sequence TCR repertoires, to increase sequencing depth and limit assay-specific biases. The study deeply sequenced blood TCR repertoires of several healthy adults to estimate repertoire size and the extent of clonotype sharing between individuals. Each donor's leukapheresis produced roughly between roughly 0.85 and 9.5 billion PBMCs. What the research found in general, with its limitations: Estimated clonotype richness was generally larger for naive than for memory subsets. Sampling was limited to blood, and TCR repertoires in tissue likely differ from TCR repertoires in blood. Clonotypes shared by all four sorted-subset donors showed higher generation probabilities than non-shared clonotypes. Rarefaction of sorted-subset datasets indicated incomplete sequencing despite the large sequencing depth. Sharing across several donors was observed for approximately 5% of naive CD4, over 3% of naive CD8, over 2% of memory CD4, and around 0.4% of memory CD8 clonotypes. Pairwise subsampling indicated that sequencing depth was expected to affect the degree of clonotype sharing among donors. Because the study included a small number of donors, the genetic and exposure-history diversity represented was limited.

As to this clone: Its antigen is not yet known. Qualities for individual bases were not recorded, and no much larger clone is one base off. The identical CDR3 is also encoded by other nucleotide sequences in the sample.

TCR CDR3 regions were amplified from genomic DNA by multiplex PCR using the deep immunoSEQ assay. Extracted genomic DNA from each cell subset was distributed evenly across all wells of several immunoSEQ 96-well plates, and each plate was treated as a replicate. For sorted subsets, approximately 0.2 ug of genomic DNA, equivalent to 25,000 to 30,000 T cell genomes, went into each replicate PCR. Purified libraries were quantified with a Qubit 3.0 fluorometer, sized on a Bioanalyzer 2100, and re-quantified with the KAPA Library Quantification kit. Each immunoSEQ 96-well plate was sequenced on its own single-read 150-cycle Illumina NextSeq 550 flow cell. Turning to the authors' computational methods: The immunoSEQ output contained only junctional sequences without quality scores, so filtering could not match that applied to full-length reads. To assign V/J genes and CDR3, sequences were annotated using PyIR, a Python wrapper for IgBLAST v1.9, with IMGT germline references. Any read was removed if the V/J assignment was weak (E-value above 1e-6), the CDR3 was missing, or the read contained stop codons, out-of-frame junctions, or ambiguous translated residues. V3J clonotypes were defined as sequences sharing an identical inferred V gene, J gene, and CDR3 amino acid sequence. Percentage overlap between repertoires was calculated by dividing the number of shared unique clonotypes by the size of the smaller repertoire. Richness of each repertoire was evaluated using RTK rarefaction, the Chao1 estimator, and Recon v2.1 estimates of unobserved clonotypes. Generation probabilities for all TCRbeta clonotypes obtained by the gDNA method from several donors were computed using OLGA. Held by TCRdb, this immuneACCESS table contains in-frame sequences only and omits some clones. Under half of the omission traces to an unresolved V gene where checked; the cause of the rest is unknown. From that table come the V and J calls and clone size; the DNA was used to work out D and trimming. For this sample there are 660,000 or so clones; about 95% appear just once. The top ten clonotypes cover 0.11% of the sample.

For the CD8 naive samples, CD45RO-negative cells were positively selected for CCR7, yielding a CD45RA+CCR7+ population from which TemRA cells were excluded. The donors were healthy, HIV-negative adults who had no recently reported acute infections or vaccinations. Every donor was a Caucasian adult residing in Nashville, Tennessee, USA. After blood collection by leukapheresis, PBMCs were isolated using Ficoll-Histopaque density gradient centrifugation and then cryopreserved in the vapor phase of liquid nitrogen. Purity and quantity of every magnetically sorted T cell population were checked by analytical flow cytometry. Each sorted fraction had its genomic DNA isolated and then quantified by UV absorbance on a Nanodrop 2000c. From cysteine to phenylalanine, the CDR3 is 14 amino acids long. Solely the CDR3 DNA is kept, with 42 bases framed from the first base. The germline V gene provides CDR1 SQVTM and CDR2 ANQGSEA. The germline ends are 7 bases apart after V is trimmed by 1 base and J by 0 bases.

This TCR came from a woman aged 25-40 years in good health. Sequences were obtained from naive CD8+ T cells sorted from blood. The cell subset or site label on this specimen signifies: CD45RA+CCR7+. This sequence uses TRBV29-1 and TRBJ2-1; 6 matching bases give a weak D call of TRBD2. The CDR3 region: CSVEGRGSYNEQFF. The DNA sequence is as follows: TGCAGCGTTGAAGGGAGGGGCTCCTACAATGAGCAGTTCTTC.